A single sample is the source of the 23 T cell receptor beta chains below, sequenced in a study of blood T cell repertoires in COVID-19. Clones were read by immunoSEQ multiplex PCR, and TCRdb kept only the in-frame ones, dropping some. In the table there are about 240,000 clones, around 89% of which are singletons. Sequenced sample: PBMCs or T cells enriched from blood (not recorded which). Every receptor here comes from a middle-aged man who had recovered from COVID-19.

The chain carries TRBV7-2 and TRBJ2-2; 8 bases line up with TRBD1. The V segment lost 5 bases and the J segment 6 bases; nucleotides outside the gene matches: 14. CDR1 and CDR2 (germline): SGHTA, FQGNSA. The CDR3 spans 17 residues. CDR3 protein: CASSLKRPRGPAGELFF. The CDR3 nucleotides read TGTGCCAGCAGCCTAAAGCGCCCCAGGGGGCCCGCCGGGGAGCTGTTTTTT.

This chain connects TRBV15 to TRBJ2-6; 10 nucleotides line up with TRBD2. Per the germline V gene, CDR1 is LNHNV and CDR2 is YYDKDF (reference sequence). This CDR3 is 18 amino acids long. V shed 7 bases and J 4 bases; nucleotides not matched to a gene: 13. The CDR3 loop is CATKGVDLAGVGANVLTF. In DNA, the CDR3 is TGTGCCACCAAAGGCGTGGACCTAGCGGGAGTGGGGGCCAACGTCCTGACTTTC.

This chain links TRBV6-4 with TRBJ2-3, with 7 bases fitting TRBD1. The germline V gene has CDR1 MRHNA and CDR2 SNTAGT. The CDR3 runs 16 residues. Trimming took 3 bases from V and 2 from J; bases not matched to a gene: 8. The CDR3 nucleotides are TGTGCCAGCAGTGAGTACCGGGACAGCCACACAGATACGCAGTATTTT. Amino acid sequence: CASSEYRDSHTDTQYF.

The CDR3 spells CASSATGVYEQFF. DNA for the CDR3: TGTGCCAGCAGCGCGACAGGGGTCTATGAGCAGTTCTTC. The rearrangement joins TRBV9 to TRBJ2-1, with 8 bases matching TRBD1. CDR1 is SGDLS and CDR2 is YYNGEE in the germline V gene. The V segment lost 3 bases and the J segment 8 bases; nucleotides outside the gene matches: 4. The CDR3 sequence is 13 residues long.

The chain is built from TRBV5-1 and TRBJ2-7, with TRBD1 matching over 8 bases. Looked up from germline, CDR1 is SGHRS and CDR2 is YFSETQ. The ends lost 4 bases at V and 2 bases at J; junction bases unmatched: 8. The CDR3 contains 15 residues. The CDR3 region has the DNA TGCGCCAGCAGCCGTTTGACAGGGGAAACCTACGAGCAGTACTTC. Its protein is CASSRLTGETYEQYF.

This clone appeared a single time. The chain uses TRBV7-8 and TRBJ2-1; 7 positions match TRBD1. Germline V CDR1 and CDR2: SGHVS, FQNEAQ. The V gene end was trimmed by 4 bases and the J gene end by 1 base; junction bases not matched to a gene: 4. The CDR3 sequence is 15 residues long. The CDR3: CASSYNRGSYNEQFF. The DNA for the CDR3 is TGTGCCAGCAGCTACAACAGGGGTTCCTACAATGAGCAGTTCTTC.

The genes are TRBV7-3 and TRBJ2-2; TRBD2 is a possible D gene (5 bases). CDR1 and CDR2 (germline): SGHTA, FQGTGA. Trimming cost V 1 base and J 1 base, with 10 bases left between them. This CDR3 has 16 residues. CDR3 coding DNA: TGTGCCAGCAGCTTAAGCCCACGGGGGAACACCGGGGAGCTGTTTTTT. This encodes CASSLSPRGNTGELFF.

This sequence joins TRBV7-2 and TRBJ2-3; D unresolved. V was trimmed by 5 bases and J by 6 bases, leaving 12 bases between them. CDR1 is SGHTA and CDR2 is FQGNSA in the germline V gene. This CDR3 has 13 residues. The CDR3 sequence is CASSILSGDTQYF. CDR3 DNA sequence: TGTGCCAGCAGCATCTTATCCGGGGATACGCAGTATTTT.

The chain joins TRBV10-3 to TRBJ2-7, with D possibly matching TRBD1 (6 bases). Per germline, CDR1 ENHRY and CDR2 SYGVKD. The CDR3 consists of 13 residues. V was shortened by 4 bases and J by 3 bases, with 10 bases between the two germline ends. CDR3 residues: CAISGRTVYEQYF. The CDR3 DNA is TGTGCCATCAGTGGAAGGACAGTCTACGAGCAGTACTTC.

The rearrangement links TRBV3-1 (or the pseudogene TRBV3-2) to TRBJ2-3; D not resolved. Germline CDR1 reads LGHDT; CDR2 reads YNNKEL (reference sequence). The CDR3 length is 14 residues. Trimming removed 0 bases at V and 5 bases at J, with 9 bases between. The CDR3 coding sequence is TGTGCCAGCAGCCAAGATTGGCAGAAAGATACGCAGTATTTT. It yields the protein CASSQDWQKDTQYF.

The CDR3 protein is CASSLVNYDQETQYF. The CDR3 bases are TGTGCCAGCAGCTTGGTGAACTACGACCAAGAGACCCAGTACTTC. The genes are TRBV5-8 and TRBJ2-5; no reliable D call. Germline V gives CDR1 SGHTS, CDR2 YDEGEE. This CDR3 is 15 amino acids long. V lost 0 bases and J lost 0, with 9 bases in between.

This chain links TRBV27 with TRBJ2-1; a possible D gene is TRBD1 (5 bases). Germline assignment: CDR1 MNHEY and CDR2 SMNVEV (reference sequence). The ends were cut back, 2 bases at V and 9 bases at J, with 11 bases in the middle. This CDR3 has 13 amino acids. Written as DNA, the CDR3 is TGTGCCAGCAGTTTAATACAGGATTCTGAGCAGTTCTTC. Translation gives CASSLIQDSEQFF.

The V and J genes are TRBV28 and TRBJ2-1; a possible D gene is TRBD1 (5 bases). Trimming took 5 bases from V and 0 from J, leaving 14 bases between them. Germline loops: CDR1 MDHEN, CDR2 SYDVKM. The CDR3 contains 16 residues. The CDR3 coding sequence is TGTGCCAGCAGTCTCCACGGTCAGGGCTCCTACAATGAGCAGTTCTTC. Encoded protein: CASSLHGQGSYNEQFF.

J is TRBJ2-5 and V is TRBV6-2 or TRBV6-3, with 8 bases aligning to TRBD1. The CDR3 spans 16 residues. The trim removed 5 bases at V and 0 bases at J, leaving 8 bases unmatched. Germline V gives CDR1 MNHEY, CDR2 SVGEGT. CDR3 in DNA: TGTGCCAGCAGTACTTGGAACAGGGGGTACCAAGAGACCCAGTACTTC. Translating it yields CASSTWNRGYQETQYF.

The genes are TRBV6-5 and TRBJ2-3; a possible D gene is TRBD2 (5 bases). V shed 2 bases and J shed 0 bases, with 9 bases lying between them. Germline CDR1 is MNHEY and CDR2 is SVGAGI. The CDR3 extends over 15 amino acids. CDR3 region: CASSYLGLSTDTQYF. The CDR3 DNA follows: TGTGCCAGCAGTTACCTAGGACTCAGCACAGATACGCAGTATTTT.

The CDR3 nucleotides read TGTGCCAGCAGCTTAGTCGAGGCCAATGAGCAGTTCTTC. This sequence encodes CASSLVEANEQFF. The V and J genes are TRBV7-6 and TRBJ2-1; no definite D call. CDR3 length equals 13 residues. Germline V gives CDR1 SGHVS, CDR2 FNYEAQ. V gave up 1 base and J gave up 6 bases, with 7 bases separating them.

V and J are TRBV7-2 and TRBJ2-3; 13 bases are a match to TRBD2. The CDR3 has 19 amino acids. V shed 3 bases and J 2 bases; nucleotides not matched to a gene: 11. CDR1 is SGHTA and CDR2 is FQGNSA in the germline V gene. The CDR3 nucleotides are TGTGCCAGCAGCTTGTATCCAACGGGACTAGCGGGGTACACAGATACGCAGTATTTT. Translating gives CASSLYPTGLAGYTDTQYF. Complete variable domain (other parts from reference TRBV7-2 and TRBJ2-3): GAGVSQSPSNKVTEKGKDVELRCDPISGHTALYWYRQSLGQGLEFLIYFQGNSAPDKSGLPSDRFSAERTGGSVSTLTIQRTQQEDSAVYLCASSLYPTGLAGYTDTQYFGPGTRLTVL.

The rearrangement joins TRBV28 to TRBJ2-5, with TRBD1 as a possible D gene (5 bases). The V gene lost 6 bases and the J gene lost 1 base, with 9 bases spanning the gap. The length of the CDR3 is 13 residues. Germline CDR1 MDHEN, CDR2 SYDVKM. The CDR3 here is CASRRQIQETQYF. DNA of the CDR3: TGTGCCAGCAGGAGACAGATCCAAGAGACCCAGTACTTC. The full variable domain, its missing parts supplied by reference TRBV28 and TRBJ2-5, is DVKVTQSSRYLVKRTGEKVFLECVQDMDHENMFWYRQDPGLGLRLIYFSYDVKMKEKGDIPEGYSVSREKKERFSLILESASTNQTSMYLCASRRQIQETQYFGPGTRLLVL.

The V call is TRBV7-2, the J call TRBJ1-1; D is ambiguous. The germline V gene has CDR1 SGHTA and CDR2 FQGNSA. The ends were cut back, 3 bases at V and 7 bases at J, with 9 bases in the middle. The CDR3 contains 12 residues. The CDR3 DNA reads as TGTGCCAGCAGCTTGAGTTCTATTGAAGCTTTCTTT. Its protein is CASSLSSIEAFF.

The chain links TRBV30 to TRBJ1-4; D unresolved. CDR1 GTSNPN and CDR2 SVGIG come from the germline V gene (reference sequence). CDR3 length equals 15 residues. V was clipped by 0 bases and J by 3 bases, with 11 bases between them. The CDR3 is CAWSVLSAANEKLFF. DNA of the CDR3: TGTGCCTGGAGTGTCCTCAGTGCGGCTAATGAAAAACTGTTTTTT.

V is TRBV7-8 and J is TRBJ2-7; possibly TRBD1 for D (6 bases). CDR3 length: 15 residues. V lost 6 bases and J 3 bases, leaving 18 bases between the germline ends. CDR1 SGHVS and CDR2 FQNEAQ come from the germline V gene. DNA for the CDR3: TGTGCCAGCAGGCTGAATCAGGGGTCCTACTACGAGCAGTACTTC. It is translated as CASRLNQGSYYEQYF.

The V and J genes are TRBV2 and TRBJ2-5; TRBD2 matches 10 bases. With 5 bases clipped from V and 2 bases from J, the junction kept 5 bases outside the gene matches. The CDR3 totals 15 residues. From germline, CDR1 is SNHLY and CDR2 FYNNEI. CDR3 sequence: CASSQTSGAQETQYF. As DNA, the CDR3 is TGTGCCAGCAGTCAAACTAGCGGGGCACAAGAGACCCAGTACTTC.

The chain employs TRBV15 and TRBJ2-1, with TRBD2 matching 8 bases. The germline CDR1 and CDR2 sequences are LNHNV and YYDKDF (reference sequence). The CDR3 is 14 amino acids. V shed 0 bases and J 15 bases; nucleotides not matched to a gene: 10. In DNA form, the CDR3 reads TGTGCCACCAGCAGAGATATTTTCGGGACTAGATGGTTCTTC. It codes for CATSRDIFGTRWFF.